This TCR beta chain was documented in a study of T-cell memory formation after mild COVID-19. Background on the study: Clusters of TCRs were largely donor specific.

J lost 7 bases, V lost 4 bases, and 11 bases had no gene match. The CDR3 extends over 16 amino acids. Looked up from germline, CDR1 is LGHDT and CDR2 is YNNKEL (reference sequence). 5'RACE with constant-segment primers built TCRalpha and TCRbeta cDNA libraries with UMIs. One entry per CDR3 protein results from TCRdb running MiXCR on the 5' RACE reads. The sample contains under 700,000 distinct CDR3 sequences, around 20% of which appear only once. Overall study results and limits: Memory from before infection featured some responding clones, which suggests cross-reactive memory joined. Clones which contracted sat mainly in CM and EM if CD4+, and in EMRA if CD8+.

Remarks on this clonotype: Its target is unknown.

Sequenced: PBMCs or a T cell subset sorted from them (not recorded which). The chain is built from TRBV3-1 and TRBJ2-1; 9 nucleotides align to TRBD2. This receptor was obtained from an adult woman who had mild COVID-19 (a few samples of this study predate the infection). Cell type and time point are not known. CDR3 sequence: CASSLIARGGPNEQFF. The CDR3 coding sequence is TGTGCCAGCAGCCTAATAGCGCGGGGGGGCCCTAATGAGCAGTTCTTC.